The sequence of this T cell receptor beta chain was determined in a study of T cell repertoires in cytomegalovirus infection. CDR3 length: 15 amino acids. Between the trimmed V and J ends, which lost 4 bases and 2 bases, there was a span of 17 bases. Germline-derived CDR1 and CDR2 are SQVTM and ANQGSEA. One entry per CDR3 protein, called by TCRdb with MiXCR from the reads. Here the sample spans about 530,000 distinct CDR3 sequences, about a quarter being singletons. In this sample, this clonotype turned up once. The clonotype comes from a human donor in good health (CMV status not recorded). Some clones in this sample may be carry-over from other donors' samples. The genes are TRBV29-1 and TRBJ2-5, with D maybe TRBD1 (6 bases). Sequenced input: PBMCs. Written as DNA, the CDR3 is TGCAGCGTTGTAAGTTATTGGGACACACAAGAGACCCAGTACTTC. Translated: CSVVSYWDTQETQYF.